This TCR beta chain is from a study of blood T cell repertoires in COVID-19. Study overall: The United States, Italy and Spain were the sources of the acute and convalescent COVID-19 samples. T cells, B-cell-depleted T cells, or PBMCs supplied cDNA or gDNA.

This clone was counted once. Authors' processing steps: Quantification of nucleated cells was approximated via reference gene primer amplification. The repertoire was sequenced with immunoSEQ multiplex PCR; TCRdb's copy has only in-frame clones and lacks some. V, J and clone size reflect that table, while D and trimming were determined from the DNA. The sample yields 200,000 to 250,000 clones, approximately 86% seen once. V trimming: 4 bases; J trimming: 1 base; junction bases outside the gene matches: 6. The germline gives CDR1 SGHTA, CDR2 FQGNSA. The CDR3 consists of 15 residues. The rearrangement uses TRBV7-2 and TRBJ1-1; 7 nucleotides agree with TRBD1. This sequence was found in a woman older than 75 with active or convalescent COVID-19. Sequenced material: peripheral blood. The CDR3 nucleotides read TGTGCCAGCAGCTCCCGGACAGGAACGAACACTGAAGCTTTCTTT. Translating gives CASSSRTGTNTEAFF.